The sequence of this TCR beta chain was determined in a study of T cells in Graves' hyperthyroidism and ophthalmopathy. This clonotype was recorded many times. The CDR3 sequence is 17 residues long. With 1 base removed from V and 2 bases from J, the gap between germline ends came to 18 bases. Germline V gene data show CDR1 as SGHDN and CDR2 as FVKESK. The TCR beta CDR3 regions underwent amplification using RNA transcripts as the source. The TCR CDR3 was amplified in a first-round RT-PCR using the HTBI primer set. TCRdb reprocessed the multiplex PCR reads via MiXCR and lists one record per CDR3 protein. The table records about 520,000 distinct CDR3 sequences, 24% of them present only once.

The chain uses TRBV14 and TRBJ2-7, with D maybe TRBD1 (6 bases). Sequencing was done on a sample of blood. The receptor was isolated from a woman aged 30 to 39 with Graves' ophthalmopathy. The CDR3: CASSQGTWGHAAYEQYF. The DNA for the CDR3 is TGTGCCAGCAGCCAAGGAACCTGGGGGCATGCAGCCTACGAGCAGTACTTC.